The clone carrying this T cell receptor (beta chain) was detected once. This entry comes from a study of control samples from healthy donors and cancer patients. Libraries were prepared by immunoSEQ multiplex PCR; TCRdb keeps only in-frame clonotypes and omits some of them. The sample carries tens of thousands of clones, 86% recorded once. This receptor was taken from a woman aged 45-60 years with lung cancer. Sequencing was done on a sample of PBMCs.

The CDR3 region has the DNA TGTGCCAGCAGCTTAGGGGGACCGGGACTAGCGGGGCAAGAGACCCAGTACTTC. The encoded protein is CASSLGGPGLAGQETQYF. V and J are TRBV11-2 and TRBJ2-5, with 13 bases that match TRBD2. Germline CDR1 reads SGHAT; CDR2 reads FQNNGV. V shed 1 base, J shed 2 bases, and the junction held 7 bases outside the gene matches. This CDR3 region has 18 residues.